The present T cell receptor beta chain was sequenced within a study of blood T cells in healthy people across ages. General study results and limits: Across the age range, TCR beta diversity per million T cells fell in a roughly linear way.

PCR was performed a second time for roughly 7 to 11 cycles using a sample-barcoded 5' primer and a J-beta primer mix. From the 5' RACE reads, TCRdb called clonotypes with MiXCR, one entry per CDR3 protein. In the table there are 630,000 or so distinct CDR3 sequences, about 30% of which are singletons. This clonotype appeared many times. Its antigen is unknown. Germline V CDR1 and CDR2: SGHRS, YFSETQ. This CDR3 has 16 amino acids. Trimming pared 1 base from V and 2 bases from J, leaving 10 bases between. The V call is TRBV5-1, the J call TRBJ1-6; the D is unclear. Sequenced material: blood. The receptor was isolated from a woman aged 80 or older in good health. The CDR3 sequence: CASSLSAEAYNSPLHF. As DNA, the CDR3 is TGCGCCAGCAGCTTGTCCGCGGAAGCCTATAATTCACCCCTCCACTTT.